What follows are 25 T cell receptor beta chains derived from one specimen sequenced in a study of blood T cell repertoires in COVID-19. This table comes from immunoSEQ multiplex PCR, and its TCRdb copy is limited to in-frame clones, with some not included. The table lists under 150,000 clones, 84% of them singletons, with more than 3% in the top ten. Sample: PBMCs or T cells enriched from blood (not recorded which). Every receptor here comes from a man in his fifties in a cohort exposed to, infected with or recovered from COVID-19 (not recorded which).

Points on this clone: The junction and the germline gene differ at one end; a read error may be behind it. V and J are TRBV6-5 and TRBJ1-2; D is perhaps TRBD1 (5 bases). Germline assignment: CDR1 MNHEY and CDR2 SVGAGI. The CDR3 spans 13 residues. This chain's CDR3 is CASHQGAKYGYTF. The CDR3 DNA reads as TGTGCCAGCCACCAGGGCGCTAAGTATGGCTACACCTTC.

Worth noting for this clone: One end of the junction varies from germline; a read error may be responsible. This chain joins TRBV29-1 and TRBJ2-1, with D perhaps matching TRBD1 (5 bases). Germline V gene sequence: CDR1 SQVTM, CDR2 ANQGSEA. This CDR3 is built from 14 residues. For the CDR3, the DNA is TGCAGCGTGGAAGACAGTAACTCCTACAATGAGCAGTTCTTC. Translating gives CSVEDSNSYNEQFF.

A few counts support this clone. The CDR3 sequence: CAIMDGTGESYEQYF. CDR3 in DNA: TGTGCCATCATGGACGGGACAGGGGAATCATACGAGCAGTACTTC. This chain links TRBV10-3 with TRBJ2-7, with TRBD1 identical over 10 bases. The CDR3 has 15 residues. Trimming removed 7 bases from V and 4 bases from J; junction bases left unmatched: 10. From germline, CDR1 is ENHRY and CDR2 SYGVKD.

The V and J genes are TRBV4-3 and TRBJ2-1, with no clear D. Germline values: CDR1 LGHNA, CDR2 YSLEER. Trimming took off 2 bases at V and 2 bases at J, with 10 bases between the two ends. The CDR3 extends over 15 amino acids. CDR3 sequence (DNA): TGCGCCAGCAGCCAAAGGTTAGAGGCCTACAATGAGCAGTTCTTC. Its translation: CASSQRLEAYNEQFF.

The J gene is TRBJ2-2, the V gene TRBV10-3; 8 nucleotides align to TRBD2. J gave up 0 bases and V 6 bases, and 3 bases lay outside the gene matches. The CDR3 length is 15 residues. CDR1 and CDR2 from the germline V gene are ENHRY and SYGVKD. CDR3 loop: CAISIAGPNTGELFF. DNA for the CDR3: TGTGCCATCAGCATAGCGGGACCGAACACCGGGGAGCTGTTTTTT.

This chain connects TRBV2 to TRBJ2-7; no clear D gene. V was shortened by 4 bases and J by 6 bases, with 13 bases between the two germline ends. CDR3 length: 13 amino acids. Germline V gene lookup returns CDR1 SNHLY and CDR2 FYNNEI. The CDR3 nucleotides read TGTGCCAGCAGTGTCCAGCGCATGAGCGAGCAGTACTTC. Its protein product is CASSVQRMSEQYF. The whole variable domain, filled in from reference TRBV2 and TRBJ2-7, reads EPEVTQTPSHQVTQMGQEVILRCVPISNHLYFYWYRQILGQKVEFLVSFYNNEISEKSEIFDDQFSVERPDGSNFTLKIRSTKLEDSAMYFCASSVQRMSEQYFGPGTRLTVT.

In this sample, this clone turned up a few times. This chain uses TRBV18 with TRBJ1-6; a weak D match, TRBD1 (5 bases). The V gene's germline CDR1 is KGHSH and CDR2 LQKENI. Trimming left V 6 bases short and J 7 bases short, with 16 bases between. CDR3 size: 15 residues. CDR3 sequence: CASSRNQGTNSPLHF. The DNA for the CDR3 is TGTGCCAGCTCCCGGAATCAGGGAACCAATTCACCCCTCCACTTT.

This chain joins TRBV5-4 and TRBJ1-2; D may be TRBD1 (6 bases). This CDR3 comprises 15 residues. V was trimmed by 0 bases and J by 7 bases, leaving 16 bases between them. CDR1 and CDR2 (germline): SGHNT, YYREEE (reference sequence). The CDR3 nucleotides are TGTGCCAGCAGCTTGGATGGGGGCAGGGTGTCTGGCTACACCTTC. Its translation: CASSLDGGRVSGYTF.

J is TRBJ1-5 and V is TRBV4-3; the D is unclear. V was clipped by 6 bases and J by 0 bases, with 12 bases between them. Germline CDR1 LGHNA, CDR2 YSLEER. CDR3 size: 15 residues. The CDR3 is CASSEAVNSNQPQHF. The CDR3 region has the DNA TGCGCCAGCAGTGAGGCAGTTAATAGCAATCAGCCCCAGCATTTT.

The chain recombines TRBV27 with TRBJ1-6; D unclear. Trimming cost V 6 bases and J 7 bases, with 10 bases left between them. The CDR3 runs 13 residues. Germline-derived CDR1 and CDR2 are MNHEY and SMNVEV (reference sequence). The DNA for the CDR3 is TGTGCCAGCAGGGGCAGGAAGAATTCACCCCTCCACTTT. Amino acid sequence: CASRGRKNSPLHF.

V is TRBV24-1 and J is TRBJ1-2; TRBD1 aligns across 10 bases. Germline trimming cut 7 bases from V and 6 bases from J; bases unmatched to any gene: 10. CDR1 is KGHDR, CDR2 SFDVKD, per germline. The CDR3 is made up of 15 amino acids. The CDR3 sequence is CATSRQGAEFHGYTF. The CDR3 DNA reads as TGTGCCACCAGCCGACAGGGGGCCGAATTTCATGGCTACACCTTC.

The genes are TRBV7-6 and TRBJ2-1; 7 bases map to TRBD2. J gave up 6 bases and V 2 bases, and 7 bases lay outside the gene matches. Germline CDR1 is SGHVS and CDR2 is FNYEAQ. The CDR3 consists of 15 residues. CDR3 sequence (DNA): TGTGCCAGCAGCTTACCAGCGGGAAGAGTCAATGAGCAGTTCTTC. Protein product: CASSLPAGRVNEQFF. The variable domain in full, completed from reference TRBV7-6 and TRBJ2-1, reads GAGVSQSPRYKVTKRGQDVALRCDPISGHVSLYWYRQALGQGPEFLTYFNYEAQQDKSGLPNDRFSAERPEGSISTLTIQRTEQRDSAMYRCASSLPAGRVNEQFFGPGTRLTVL.

V is TRBV20-1 and J is TRBJ1-2; D gene uncertain. The germline gives CDR1 DFQATT, CDR2 SNEGSKA (reference sequence). The CDR3 spans 9 residues. The V end was cut by 6 bases, the J end by 12 bases, with 11 bases between. This CDR3 is CSATPGNTF. In DNA, the CDR3 is TGCAGTGCAACACCGGGTAACACCTTC.

The chain is built from TRBV10-2 and TRBJ2-7, with 11 nucleotides matching TRBD2. CDR1 is WSHSY and CDR2 is SAAADI in the germline V gene. The CDR3 runs to 13 residues. The junction had 2 bases not matched to a gene; V was cut back by 8 bases and J by 2 bases. The CDR3 bases are TGCGCCAGCGGGACTAGCGGCCCCTACGAGCAGTACTTC. The encoded protein is CASGTSGPYEQYF.

The chain carries TRBV27 and TRBJ1-5, with 7 nucleotides matching TRBD1. This CDR3 has 16 residues. Unmatched junction bases numbered 7, after V lost 3 bases and J lost 2 bases. Germline V CDR1 and CDR2: MNHEY, SMNVEV (reference sequence). CDR3 sequence (DNA): TGTGCCAGCAGTTTTAACACAGGGGCGGGCAATCAGCCCCAGCATTTT. This gives the protein CASSFNTGAGNQPQHF.

Concerning this clone itself: The same CDR3 arises from other DNA sequences in this sample as well. V is TRBV7-9 and J is TRBJ1-6; D gene uncertain. This CDR3 has 14 amino acids. CDR1 and CDR2 from the germline V gene are SEHNR and FQNEAQ (reference sequence). The V and J ends lost 5 bases and 4 bases respectively, with 9 bases between them. The CDR3 region is CASSRQEYNSPLHF. In nucleotides, the CDR3 is TGTGCCAGCAGCCGACAAGAGTATAATTCACCCCTCCACTTT.

This chain links TRBV5-1 with TRBJ2-1; 8 bases are a match to TRBD2. The CDR3 totals 14 residues. The V gene end was trimmed by 8 bases and the J gene end by 7 bases; junction bases not matched to a gene: 11. Germline CDR1 reads SGHRS; CDR2 reads YFSETQ. The CDR3 region is CASDSGLGLNEQFF. Written as DNA, the CDR3 is TGCGCCAGTGACTCGGGACTAGGCTTGAATGAGCAGTTCTTC.

There are a few counts of this clone. This chain uses TRBV5-4 with TRBJ1-1, with D possibly matching TRBD1 (6 bases). The CDR3 extends over 11 amino acids. V lost 10 bases and J lost 7, with 14 bases in between. Germline CDR1 SGHNT, CDR2 YYREEE (reference sequence). CDR3 sequence reads: CASQGTGEAFF. CDR3 DNA sequence: TGTGCCTCTCAGGGGACCGGTGAAGCTTTCTTT.

This clone was counted many times. The gene calls are TRBV2 and TRBJ2-2; no definite D call. V dropped 2 bases and J dropped 5 bases, with 9 bases sitting between them. The CDR3 sequence is 14 residues long. Per germline, CDR1 SNHLY and CDR2 FYNNEI. The CDR3 sequence is CASSERHETGELFF. The CDR3 DNA sequence: TGTGCCAGCAGTGAACGACATGAAACCGGGGAGCTGTTTTTT.

The V and J genes are TRBV5-4 and TRBJ2-6; TRBD2 is a possible D gene (6 bases). The V gene lost 0 bases and the J gene lost 5 bases, with 15 bases spanning the gap. This CDR3 has 17 residues. In germline, CDR1 is SGHNT, CDR2 YYREEE (reference sequence). In DNA form, the CDR3 reads TGTGCCAGCAGCTTGGCCGGGCTCGGGGACTGGGCCAACGTCCTGACTTTC. Protein sequence: CASSLAGLGDWANVLTF.

The chain is built from TRBV5-6 and TRBJ2-3; tentatively, D is TRBD1 (6 bases). The CDR3 runs to 15 residues. The ends were cut back, 0 bases at V and 2 bases at J, with 10 bases in the middle. The germline gives CDR1 SGHDT, CDR2 YYEEEE. DNA of the CDR3: TGTGCCAGCAGCTTGGTGGCAGGGGCCACAGATACGCAGTATTTT. It encodes CASSLVAGATDTQYF.

V and J are TRBV19 and TRBJ2-7, with 9 nucleotides matching TRBD1. Per germline, CDR1 LNHDA and CDR2 SQIVND (reference sequence). The CDR3 is made up of 15 amino acids. Trimming took 3 bases from V and 3 from J; bases not matched to a gene: 6. CDR3 DNA sequence: TGTGCCAGTAGTATTCGCTGGACAGGGGACTACGAGCAGTACTTC. Residues: CASSIRWTGDYEQYF.

The J gene is TRBJ2-3, the V gene TRBV5-4; 7 bases agree with TRBD2. This CDR3 region has 17 residues. J lost 8 bases, V lost 1 base, and 16 bases had no gene match. CDR1 SGHNT and CDR2 YYREEE come from the germline V gene (reference sequence). The CDR3 spells CASSLLVIGGLSPTQYF. CDR3 bases: TGTGCCAGCAGCTTGTTGGTTATTGGGGGACTATCCCCTACGCAGTATTTT.

This clone occurred once. V is TRBV24-1 and J is TRBJ2-3, with a weak D call TRBD2 (5 bases). Trimming removed 3 bases at V and 7 bases at J, with 10 bases between. Germline assignment: CDR1 KGHDR and CDR2 SFDVKD. The CDR3 runs to 13 residues. CDR3 sequence (DNA): TGTGCCACCAGTGATCCAGGAGGCAATACGCAGTATTTT. Its protein product is CATSDPGGNTQYF.

The V and J genes are TRBV10-3 and TRBJ1-1; D is undetermined. This CDR3 region has 13 residues. V lost 2 bases and J 0 bases, leaving 4 bases between the germline ends. CDR1 is ENHRY and CDR2 is SYGVKD in the germline V gene. CDR3 nucleotides: TGTGCCATCAGTGAGGCGGTGAACACTGAAGCTTTCTTT. Residues: CAISEAVNTEAFF.